This record concerns one T cell receptor beta chain sequence. Its antigen is unidentified. The data derive from a study of cytomegalovirus exposure and HLA in healthy donors. Germline lookup yields CDR1 GTSNPN and CDR2 SVGIG (reference sequence). There are 16 residues in the CDR3. The junction had 17 bases not matched to a gene; V was cut back by 1 base and J by 13 bases. The PCR made use of 60 Vbeta and 13 Jbeta primers. Only in-frame clones appear in the TCRdb table, and some are missing; sequencing was by immunoSEQ multiplex PCR. The profile covers about 160,000 clones, with around four fifths appearing a single time and 0.95% to 1% taken by the ten largest. Study-wide findings and caveats: Apart from CMV serostatus, no immune exposure information was available.

The sample taken for sequencing was PBMCs. This chain links TRBV30 with TRBJ2-5; 11 nucleotides line up with TRBD2. The clonotype originates from a girl aged 2-15 years in good health and CMV-seropositive. The CDR3 DNA is TGTGCCTGGAGTGGTTTAGCGGGAGGGCCTACCTTCACTCCGTACTTC. This codes for CAWSGLAGGPTFTPYF.